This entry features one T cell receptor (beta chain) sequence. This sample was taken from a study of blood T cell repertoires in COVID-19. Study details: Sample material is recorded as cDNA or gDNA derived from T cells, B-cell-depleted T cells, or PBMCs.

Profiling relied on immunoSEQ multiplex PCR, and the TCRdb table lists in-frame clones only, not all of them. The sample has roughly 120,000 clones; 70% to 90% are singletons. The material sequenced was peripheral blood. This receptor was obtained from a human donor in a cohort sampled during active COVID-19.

The CDR3 DNA is TGTGCCAGCAGCCTTCAGACCGGGACAGGGGGAGGCTACACCTTC. This encodes CASSLQTGTGGGYTF. The chain uses TRBV3-1 (or the pseudogene TRBV3-2) and TRBJ1-2; 11 bases fit TRBD1. CDR3 length: 15 residues. The trim removed 4 bases at V and 8 bases at J, leaving 9 bases unmatched. Per the germline V gene, CDR1 is LGHDT and CDR2 is YNNKEL (reference sequence).